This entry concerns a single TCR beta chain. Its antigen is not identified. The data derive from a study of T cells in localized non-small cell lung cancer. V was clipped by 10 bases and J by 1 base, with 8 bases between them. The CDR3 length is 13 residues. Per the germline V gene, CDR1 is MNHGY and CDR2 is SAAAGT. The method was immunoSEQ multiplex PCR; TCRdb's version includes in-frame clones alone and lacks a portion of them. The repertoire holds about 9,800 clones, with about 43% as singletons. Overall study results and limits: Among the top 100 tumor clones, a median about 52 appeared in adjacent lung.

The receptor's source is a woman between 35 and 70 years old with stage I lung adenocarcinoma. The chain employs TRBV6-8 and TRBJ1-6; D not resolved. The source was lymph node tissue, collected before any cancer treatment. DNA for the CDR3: TGTGCCATCACGAGGTCCTATAATTCACCCCTCCACTTT. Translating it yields CAITRSYNSPLHF.